A selection of T cell receptor beta chains follows, all from one sample in a study of T cell responses to AZD1222 COVID-19 vaccine. Assay: immunoSEQ multiplex PCR; the TCRdb copy retains only in-frame clones and omits some. The table lists 95,000 to 100,000 clones, 85% to 90% of them singletons. The sample was peripheral blood, taken 28 days after the second AZD1222 dose. These TCRs come from an adult who received the AZD1222 COVID-19 vaccine. Each CDR3 is given with its conserved first and last residue. D genes are given only for firm matches. Clone size is not always given. Where it is, it says once, few, many or a class for expanded clones.

v_gene: TRBV5-1; abundance: NA; j_gene: TRBJ1-1; d_gene: NA; CDR3aa: CASSWGENTEAFF; CDR3nt: TGCGCCAGCAGCTGGGGGGAGAACACTGAAGCTTTCTTT
v_gene: TRBV7-8; abundance: NA; j_gene: TRBJ2-7; d_gene: NA; CDR3aa: CASSLEYLGDGTYEQYF; CDR3nt: TGTGCCAGCAGCTTAGAGTATCTGGGAGACGGTACCTACGAGCAGTACTTC
v_gene: TRBV25-1; abundance: NA; j_gene: TRBJ2-2; d_gene: NA; CDR3aa: CASSVTGNTGELFF; CDR3nt: TGTGCCAGCAGTGTAACAGGGAACACCGGGGAGCTGTTTTTT
v_gene: TRBV30; abundance: NA; j_gene: TRBJ2-2; d_gene: TRBD1; CDR3aa: CAWSVTGGAGFTANTGELFF; CDR3nt: TGTGCCTGGAGTGTAACAGGGGGCGCGGGGTTTACCGCGAACACCGGGGAGCTGTTTTTT
v_gene: TRBV5-1; abundance: NA; j_gene: TRBJ2-1; d_gene: TRBD1; CDR3aa: CASSLRQGVVNEQFF; CDR3nt: TGCGCCAGCAGCTTGCGACAGGGAGTTGTTAATGAGCAGTTCTTC
v_gene: TRBV9; abundance: NA; j_gene: TRBJ1-6; d_gene: TRBD1; CDR3aa: CASSAGQPGSPLHF; CDR3nt: TGTGCCAGCAGCGCGGGACAGCCGGGTTCACCCCTCCACTTT
v_gene: TRBV10-3; abundance: NA; j_gene: TRBJ1-2; d_gene: NA; CDR3aa: CAISDRGPNYGYTF; CDR3nt: TGTGCCATCAGTGACCGGGGCCCCAACTATGGCTACACCTTC
v_gene: TRBV7-9; abundance: NA; j_gene: TRBJ2-7; d_gene: NA; CDR3aa: CASTLTGEAYEQYF; CDR3nt: TGTGCCAGCACCTTAACGGGCGAAGCCTACGAGCAGTACTTC
v_gene: TRBV4-2; abundance: once; j_gene: TRBJ2-1; d_gene: TRBD2; CDR3aa: CASSQDVGTSPYNEQFF; CDR3nt: TGTGCCAGCAGCCAAGATGTCGGGACTAGCCCATACAATGAGCAGTTCTTC
v_gene: TRBV4-2; abundance: many; j_gene: TRBJ2-1; d_gene: TRBD2; CDR3aa: CASSPFVAGGGHNEQFF; CDR3nt: TGTGCCAGCAGCCCCTTCGTAGCGGGAGGGGGCCACAATGAGCAGTTCTTC
v_gene: TRBV18; abundance: NA; j_gene: TRBJ1-2; d_gene: TRBD1; CDR3aa: CASSPPDRVLTNYGYTF; CDR3nt: TGTGCCAGCTCACCACCGGACAGGGTCCTAACTAACTATGGCTACACCTTC
v_gene: TRBV7-2; abundance: NA; j_gene: TRBJ1-3; d_gene: TRBD1; CDR3aa: CASSSTGNPGNTIYF; CDR3nt: TGTGCCAGCAGCTCGACAGGGAATCCTGGAAACACCATATATTTT
v_gene: TRBV7-3; abundance: NA; j_gene: TRBJ2-1; d_gene: TRBD2; CDR3aa: CASSFGGGHSYNEQFF; CDR3nt: TGTGCCAGCAGCTTCGGGGGAGGGCACTCCTACAATGAGCAGTTCTTC
v_gene: TRBV10-3; abundance: NA; j_gene: TRBJ2-1; d_gene: NA; CDR3aa: CAISEGNEQFF; CDR3nt: TGTGCCATCAGTGAGGGAAATGAGCAGTTCTTC
v_gene: TRBV30; abundance: NA; j_gene: TRBJ1-2; d_gene: NA; CDR3aa: CAWSERRYGYTF; CDR3nt: TGTGCCTGGAGTGAACGGAGATATGGCTACACCTTC
v_gene: TRBV6-6; abundance: once; j_gene: TRBJ1-6; d_gene: NA; CDR3aa: CASSRPSRETYNSPLHF; CDR3nt: TGTGCCAGCAGTCGCCCGAGTAGGGAAACCTATAATTCACCCCTCCACTTT
v_gene: TRBV6-4; abundance: NA; j_gene: TRBJ2-1; d_gene: NA; CDR3aa: CASSDSHSYNEQFF; CDR3nt: TGTGCCAGCAGTGACTCTCACTCCTACAATGAGCAGTTCTTC
v_gene: TRBV11-2; abundance: NA; j_gene: TRBJ2-7; d_gene: NA; CDR3aa: CASIGWGVLGEQYF; CDR3nt: TGTGCCAGCATAGGTTGGGGGGTCTTGGGCGAGCAGTACTTC
v_gene: TRBV7-2; abundance: NA; j_gene: TRBJ2-3; d_gene: NA; CDR3aa: CASSLWLNTQYF; CDR3nt: TGTGCCAGCAGCTTGTGGCTGAATACGCAGTATTTT
v_gene: TRBV5-5; abundance: few; j_gene: TRBJ1-1; d_gene: NA; CDR3aa: CASSFQGNTEAFF; CDR3nt: TGTGCCAGCAGCTTTCAGGGGAACACTGAAGCTTTCTTT
v_gene: TRBV7-9; abundance: NA; j_gene: TRBJ2-1; d_gene: NA; CDR3aa: CASILAAGQGPYNEQFF; CDR3nt: TGTGCCAGCATCCTCGCCGCGGGGCAGGGACCCTACAATGAGCAGTTCTTC
v_gene: TRBV2; abundance: few; j_gene: TRBJ2-3; d_gene: NA; CDR3aa: CASKGGDTQYF; CDR3nt: TGTGCCAGCAAGGGGGGAGATACGCAGTATTTT
v_gene: TRBV6-5; abundance: few; j_gene: TRBJ1-4; d_gene: NA; CDR3aa: CASSSQDEKLFF; CDR3nt: TGTGCCAGTAGTAGCCAGGATGAAAAACTGTTTTTT
v_gene: TRBV18; abundance: NA; j_gene: TRBJ2-4; d_gene: NA; CDR3aa: CASSETSTVDYYF; CDR3nt: TGTGCCAGCTCCGAAACTAGCACGGTTGATTATTACTTC
v_gene: TRBV27; abundance: NA; j_gene: TRBJ1-2; d_gene: TRBD1; CDR3aa: CASSSMDRVSYTF; CDR3nt: TGTGCCAGCAGTTCGATGGACAGGGTGAGCTACACCTTC
v_gene: TRBV2; abundance: NA; j_gene: TRBJ1-1; d_gene: NA; CDR3aa: CATLGLGTEAFF; CDR3nt: TGTGCCACCTTAGGTTTGGGCACTGAAGCTTTCTTT
v_gene: TRBV28; abundance: NA; j_gene: TRBJ2-7; d_gene: NA; CDR3aa: CASSYGFDSSYEQYF; CDR3nt: TGTGCCAGCAGCTATGGGTTTGACTCCTCCTACGAGCAGTACTTC
v_gene: TRBV21-1; abundance: NA; j_gene: TRBJ2-1; d_gene: NA; CDR3aa: CASVSYNEQFF; CDR3nt: TGTGCCAGCGTCTCCTACAATGAGCAGTTCTTC
v_gene: TRBV7-9; abundance: NA; j_gene: TRBJ1-2; d_gene: NA; CDR3aa: CASSLGDGYTF; CDR3nt: TGTGCCAGCAGCTTAGGAGATGGCTACACCTTC
v_gene: TRBV19; abundance: NA; j_gene: TRBJ2-7; d_gene: NA; CDR3aa: CARDLRVEVRRGNSYEQYF; CDR3nt: TGTGCCAGGGACCTTAGAGTGGAGGTGAGGAGGGGAAATAGCTACGAGCAGTACTTC
v_gene: TRBV5-8; abundance: NA; j_gene: TRBJ2-5; d_gene: TRBD2; CDR3aa: CASTPAGTSGGYQETQYF; CDR3nt: TGTGCCAGCACCCCAGCCGGGACTAGCGGGGGGTACCAAGAGACCCAGTACTTC
v_gene: TRBV5-1; abundance: NA; j_gene: TRBJ2-7; d_gene: NA; CDR3aa: CASSPIQGLRYEQYF; CDR3nt: TGCGCCAGCAGCCCAATACAGGGTTTGCGCTACGAGCAGTACTTC
v_gene: TRBV2; abundance: once; j_gene: TRBJ2-1; d_gene: TRBD2; CDR3aa: CASSAAGASGSGEQFF; CDR3nt: TGTGCCAGCAGTGCCGCCGGGGCTAGCGGGAGTGGTGAGCAGTTCTTC
v_gene: TRBV30; abundance: NA; j_gene: TRBJ2-7; d_gene: NA; CDR3aa: CAWSVVGGGPYEQYF; CDR3nt: TGTGCCTGGAGTGTTGTGGGAGGTGGCCCCTACGAGCAGTACTTC
v_gene: TRBV6-5; abundance: NA; j_gene: TRBJ1-2; d_gene: NA; CDR3aa: CASSAGFNYGYTF; CDR3nt: TGTGCCAGCAGCGCTGGGTTTAACTATGGCTACACCTTC
v_gene: TRBV7-4; abundance: NA; j_gene: TRBJ2-5; d_gene: TRBD1; CDR3aa: CASSVHTGWDRGLGETQYF; CDR3nt: TGTGCCAGCAGCGTGCACACGGGATGGGACAGGGGCTTAGGTGAGACCCAGTACTTC
v_gene: TRBV11-2; abundance: NA; j_gene: TRBJ2-3; d_gene: TRBD2; CDR3aa: CASSPRREGRRDTQYF; CDR3nt: TGTGCCAGCAGCCCCAGGAGGGAGGGCCGGAGAGATACGCAGTATTTT
v_gene: TRBV7-8; abundance: NA; j_gene: TRBJ1-6; d_gene: NA; CDR3aa: CASSPDGLDNSPLHF; CDR3nt: TGTGCCAGCAGCCCGGACGGACTCGATAATTCACCCCTCCACTTT
v_gene: TRBV27; abundance: NA; j_gene: TRBJ1-1; d_gene: NA; CDR3aa: CASNLEVNTEAFF; CDR3nt: TGTGCCAGCAATTTAGAAGTTAACACTGAAGCTTTCTTT
v_gene: TRBV3-1/TRBV3-2; abundance: NA; j_gene: TRBJ2-7; d_gene: NA; CDR3aa: CASSQVYYEQYF; CDR3nt: TGTGCCAGCAGCCAGGTTTACTACGAGCAGTACTTC
v_gene: TRBV7-2; abundance: NA; j_gene: TRBJ1-5; d_gene: TRBD1; CDR3aa: CASSLDGTGSQPQHF; CDR3nt: TGTGCCAGCAGCTTAGATGGGACAGGGAGTCAGCCCCAGCATTTT
v_gene: TRBV7-3; abundance: NA; j_gene: TRBJ2-1; d_gene: NA; CDR3aa: CASSPNGRIHNEQFF; CDR3nt: TGTGCCAGCAGCCCGAATGGGAGAATCCACAATGAGCAGTTCTTC
v_gene: TRBV18; abundance: NA; j_gene: TRBJ2-2; d_gene: NA; CDR3aa: CASSRDGTSGTGELFF; CDR3nt: TGTGCCAGCTCACGTGATGGGACTTCAGGGACCGGGGAGCTGTTTTTT
v_gene: TRBV14; abundance: NA; j_gene: TRBJ2-3; d_gene: NA; CDR3aa: CASSPGGDTQYF; CDR3nt: TGTGCCAGCAGCCCGGGGGGCGATACGCAGTATTTT
v_gene: TRBV29-1; abundance: NA; j_gene: TRBJ1-1; d_gene: NA; CDR3aa: CSAQDGGGTEAFF; CDR3nt: TGCAGCGCCCAAGACGGGGGTGGCACTGAAGCTTTCTTT
v_gene: TRBV24-1; abundance: few; j_gene: TRBJ1-5; d_gene: NA; CDR3aa: CATSDLSERDYQPQHF; CDR3nt: TGTGCCACCAGTGATTTGTCTGAGAGGGACTATCAGCCCCAGCATTTT